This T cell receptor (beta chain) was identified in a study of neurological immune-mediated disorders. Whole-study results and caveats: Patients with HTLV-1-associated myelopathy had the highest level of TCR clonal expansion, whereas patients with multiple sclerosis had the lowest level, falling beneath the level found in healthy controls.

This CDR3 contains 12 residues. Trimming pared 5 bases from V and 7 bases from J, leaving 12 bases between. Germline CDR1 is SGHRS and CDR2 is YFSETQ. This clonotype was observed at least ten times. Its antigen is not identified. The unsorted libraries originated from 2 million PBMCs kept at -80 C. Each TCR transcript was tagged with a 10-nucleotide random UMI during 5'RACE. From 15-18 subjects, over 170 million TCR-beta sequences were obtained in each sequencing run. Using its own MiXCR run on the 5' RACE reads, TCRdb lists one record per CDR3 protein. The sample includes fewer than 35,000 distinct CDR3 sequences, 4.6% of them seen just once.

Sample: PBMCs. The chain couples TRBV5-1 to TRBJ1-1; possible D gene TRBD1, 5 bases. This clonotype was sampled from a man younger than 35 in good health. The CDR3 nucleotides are TGCGCCAGCAGGTGGCTGCAGGGTGAAGCTTTCTTT. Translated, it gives CASRWLQGEAFF. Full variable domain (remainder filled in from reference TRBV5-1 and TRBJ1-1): KAGVTQTPRYLIKTRGQQVTLSCSPISGHRSVSWYQQTPGQGLQFLFEYFSETQRNKGNFPGRFSGRQFSNSRSEMNVSTLELGDSALYLCASRWLQGEAFFGQGTRLTVV.